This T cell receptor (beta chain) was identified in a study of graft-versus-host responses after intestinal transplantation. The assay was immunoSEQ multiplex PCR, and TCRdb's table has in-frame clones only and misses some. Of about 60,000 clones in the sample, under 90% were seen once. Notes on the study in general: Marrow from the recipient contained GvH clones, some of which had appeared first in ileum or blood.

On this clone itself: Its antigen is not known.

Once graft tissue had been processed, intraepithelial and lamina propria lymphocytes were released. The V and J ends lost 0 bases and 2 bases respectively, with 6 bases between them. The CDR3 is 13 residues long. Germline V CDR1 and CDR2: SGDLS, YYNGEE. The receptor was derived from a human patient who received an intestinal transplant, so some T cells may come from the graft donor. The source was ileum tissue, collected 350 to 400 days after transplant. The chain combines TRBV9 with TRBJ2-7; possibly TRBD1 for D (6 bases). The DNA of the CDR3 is TGTGCCAGCAGCGTAGGGGACACCTACGAGCAGTACTTC. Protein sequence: CASSVGDTYEQYF.